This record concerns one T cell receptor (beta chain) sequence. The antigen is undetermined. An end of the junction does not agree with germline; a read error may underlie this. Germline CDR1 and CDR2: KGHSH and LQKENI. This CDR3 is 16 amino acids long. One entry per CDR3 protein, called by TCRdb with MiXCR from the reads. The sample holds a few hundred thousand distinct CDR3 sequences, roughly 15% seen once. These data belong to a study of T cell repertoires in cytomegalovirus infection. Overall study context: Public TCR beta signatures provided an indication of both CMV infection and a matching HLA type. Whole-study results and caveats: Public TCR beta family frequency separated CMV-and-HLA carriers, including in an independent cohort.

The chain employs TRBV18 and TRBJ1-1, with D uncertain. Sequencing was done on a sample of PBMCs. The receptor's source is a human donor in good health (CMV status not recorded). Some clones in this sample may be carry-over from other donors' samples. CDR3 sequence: CASSPEGYGLNTEAIF. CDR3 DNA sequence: TGTGCCAGCTCACCTGAGGGATACGGGTTAAACACTGAAGCTATCTTT.